These T cell receptor beta chains were read from a single sample in a study of T-cell reconstitution after alpha-beta-depleted transplantation in children. One entry per CDR3 protein results from TCRdb running MiXCR on the PCR reads. This table holds 100,000 or so distinct CDR3 sequences, around 16% found once. The material was PBMCs, mostly from graft donor cells, obtained 180 days after TCRalphabeta/CD19-depleted stem cell transplant. These receptors originate from a male patient between 2 and 10 years old who had a stem cell transplant for acute lymphoblastic leukemia, so the T cells may come from the graft donor. Each CDR3 is given without its conserved first and last residue.

15,TRBV12-3/TRBV12-4,TRBJ2-3,ASSLAIGGGLLNTQY
12,TRBV10-3,TRBJ1-2,AISMGQGEYGYT
12,TRBV18,TRBJ2-7,ASSQTTGSYEQY
12,TRBV7-9,TRBJ2-1,ATPGSAGYNEQF
13,TRBV10-3,TRBJ2-7,AISEPGQIYYEQY
11,TRBV19,TRBJ1-5,ASKRTVDQPQH
14,TRBV15,TRBJ2-5,ATSSGTDSYQETQY
14,TRBV4-1,TRBJ2-7,ASSQDPPLLSYEQY
10,TRBV7-8,TRBJ2-1,ATDWRSDEQF
12,TRBV20-1,TRBJ2-5,SARPPRAQETQY
14,TRBV5-1,TRBJ2-3,ASSSSGGAVTDTQY
12,TRBV28,TRBJ2-1,ASVQQQGFHEQF
10,TRBV20-1,TRBJ2-7,SAPWPLDEQY
11,TRBV12-3/TRBV12-4,TRBJ2-7,ASRTDGFERQY
12,TRBV6-5,TRBJ2-2,ASSYWGNTGELF
12,TRBV6-5,TRBJ1-5,ASSYAVSNQPQH
9,TRBV6-1,TRBJ2-3,ASSAGQGWY